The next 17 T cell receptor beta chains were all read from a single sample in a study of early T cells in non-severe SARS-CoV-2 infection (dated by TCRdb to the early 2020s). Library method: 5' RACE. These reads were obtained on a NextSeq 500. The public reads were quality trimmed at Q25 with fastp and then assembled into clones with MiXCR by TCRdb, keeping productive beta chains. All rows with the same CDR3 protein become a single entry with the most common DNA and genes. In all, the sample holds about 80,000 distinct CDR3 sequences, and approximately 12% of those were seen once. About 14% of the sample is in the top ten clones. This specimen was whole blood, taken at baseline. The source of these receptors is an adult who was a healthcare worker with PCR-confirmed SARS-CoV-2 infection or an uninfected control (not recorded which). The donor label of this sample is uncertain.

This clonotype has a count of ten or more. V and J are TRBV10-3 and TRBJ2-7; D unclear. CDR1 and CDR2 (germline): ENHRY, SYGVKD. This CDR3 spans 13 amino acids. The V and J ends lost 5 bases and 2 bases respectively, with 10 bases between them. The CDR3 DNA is TGTGCCATCAGTCCCTCGGATCCCTACGAGCAGTACTTC. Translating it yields CAISPSDPYEQYF.

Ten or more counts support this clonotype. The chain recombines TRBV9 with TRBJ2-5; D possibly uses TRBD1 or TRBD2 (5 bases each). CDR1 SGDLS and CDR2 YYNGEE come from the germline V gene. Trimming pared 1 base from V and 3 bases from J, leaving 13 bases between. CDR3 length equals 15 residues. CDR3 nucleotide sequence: TGTGCCAGCAGCGTACAAGGGACCCCAGAAGAGACCCAGTACTTC. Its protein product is CASSVQGTPEETQYF.

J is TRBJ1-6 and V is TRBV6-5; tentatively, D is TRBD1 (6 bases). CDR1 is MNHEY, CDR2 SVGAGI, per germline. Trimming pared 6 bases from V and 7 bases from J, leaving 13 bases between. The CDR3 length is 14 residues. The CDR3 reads CASSRTELNSPLHF. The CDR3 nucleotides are TGTGCCAGCAGCCGGACAGAATTGAATTCACCCCTCCACTTT.

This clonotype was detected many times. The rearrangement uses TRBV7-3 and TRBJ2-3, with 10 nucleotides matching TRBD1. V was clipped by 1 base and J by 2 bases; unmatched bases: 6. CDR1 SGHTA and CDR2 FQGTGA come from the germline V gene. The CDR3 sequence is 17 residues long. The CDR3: CASSLRDRGRNTDTQYF. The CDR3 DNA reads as TGTGCCAGCAGCTTAAGAGACAGGGGGCGGAACACAGATACGCAGTATTTT.

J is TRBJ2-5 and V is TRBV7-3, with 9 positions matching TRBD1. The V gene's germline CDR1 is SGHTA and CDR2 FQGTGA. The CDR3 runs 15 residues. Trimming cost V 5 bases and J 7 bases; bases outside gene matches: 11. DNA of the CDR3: TGTGCCAGCAGCCCCGCTGGGACAGGGATGGCGACCCAGTACTTC. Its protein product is CASSPAGTGMATQYF.

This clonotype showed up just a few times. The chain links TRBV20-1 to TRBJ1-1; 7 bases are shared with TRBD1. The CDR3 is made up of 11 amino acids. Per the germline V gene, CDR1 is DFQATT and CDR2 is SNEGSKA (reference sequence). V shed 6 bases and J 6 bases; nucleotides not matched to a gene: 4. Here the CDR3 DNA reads TGCAGTGCCAGGGGGGGTTCTGAAGCTTTCTTT. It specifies CSARGGSEAFF.

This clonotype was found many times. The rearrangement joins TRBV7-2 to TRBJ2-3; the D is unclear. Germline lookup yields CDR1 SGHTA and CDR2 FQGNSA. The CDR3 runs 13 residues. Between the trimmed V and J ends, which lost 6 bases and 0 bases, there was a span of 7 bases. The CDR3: CASSSSSTDTQYF. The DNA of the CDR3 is TGTGCCAGCAGTTCCTCTAGCACAGATACGCAGTATTTT. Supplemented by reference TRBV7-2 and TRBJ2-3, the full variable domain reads GAGVSQSPSNKVTEKGKDVELRCDPISGHTALYWYRQSLGQGLEFLIYFQGNSAPDKSGLPSDRFSAERTGGSVSTLTIQRTQQEDSAVYLCASSSSSTDTQYFGPGTRLTVL.

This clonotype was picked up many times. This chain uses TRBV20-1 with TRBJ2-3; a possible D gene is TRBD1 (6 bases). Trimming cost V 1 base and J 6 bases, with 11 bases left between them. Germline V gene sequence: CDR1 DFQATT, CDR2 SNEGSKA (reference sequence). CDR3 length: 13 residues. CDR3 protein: CSARVPDRDTQYF. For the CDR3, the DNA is TGCAGTGCTAGAGTCCCCGACAGGGATACGCAGTATTTT.

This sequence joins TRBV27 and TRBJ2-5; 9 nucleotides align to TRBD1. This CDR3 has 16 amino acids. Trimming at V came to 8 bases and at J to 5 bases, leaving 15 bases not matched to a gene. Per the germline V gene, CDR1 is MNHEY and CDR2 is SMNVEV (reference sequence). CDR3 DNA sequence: TGTGCCAGCCAATTAGACCCACAGGGGGCATGGGAGACCCAGTACTTC. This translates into CASQLDPQGAWETQYF.

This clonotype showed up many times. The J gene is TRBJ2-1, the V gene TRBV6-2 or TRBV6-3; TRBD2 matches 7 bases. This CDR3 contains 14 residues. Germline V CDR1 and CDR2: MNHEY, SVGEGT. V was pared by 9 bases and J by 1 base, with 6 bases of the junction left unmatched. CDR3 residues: CASTRGVSYNEQFF. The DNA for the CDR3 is TGTGCCAGTACCCGGGGGGTGTCCTACAATGAGCAGTTCTTC.

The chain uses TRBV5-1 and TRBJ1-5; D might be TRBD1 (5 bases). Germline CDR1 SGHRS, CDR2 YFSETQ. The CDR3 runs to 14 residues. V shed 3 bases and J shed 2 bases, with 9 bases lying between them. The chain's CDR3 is CASSSEGRNQPQHF. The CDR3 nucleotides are TGCGCCAGCAGCTCCGAGGGACGCAATCAGCCCCAGCATTTT. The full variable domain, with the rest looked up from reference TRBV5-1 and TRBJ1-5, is KAGVTQTPRYLIKTRGQQVTLSCSPISGHRSVSWYQQTPGQGLQFLFEYFSETQRNKGNFPGRFSGRQFSNSRSEMNVSTLELGDSALYLCASSSEGRNQPQHFGDGTRLSIL.

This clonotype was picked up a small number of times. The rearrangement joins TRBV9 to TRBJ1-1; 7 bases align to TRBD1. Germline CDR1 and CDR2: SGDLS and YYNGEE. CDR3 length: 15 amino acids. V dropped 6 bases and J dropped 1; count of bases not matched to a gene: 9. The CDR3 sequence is CASIPAGGANTEAFF. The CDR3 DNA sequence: TGTGCCAGCATCCCGGCAGGGGGAGCGAACACTGAAGCTTTCTTT.

The CDR3 DNA reads TGCAGTGCCCTAGCGGGGGGGTTGAACACCGGGGAGCTGTTTTTT. This sequence encodes CSALAGGLNTGELFF. V usage is TRBV20-1 and J usage is TRBJ2-2; TRBD2 matches 12 bases. V trimming: 6 bases; J trimming: 1 base; junction bases outside the gene matches: 3. The length of the CDR3 is 15 residues. Germline CDR1 reads DFQATT; CDR2 reads SNEGSKA (reference sequence).

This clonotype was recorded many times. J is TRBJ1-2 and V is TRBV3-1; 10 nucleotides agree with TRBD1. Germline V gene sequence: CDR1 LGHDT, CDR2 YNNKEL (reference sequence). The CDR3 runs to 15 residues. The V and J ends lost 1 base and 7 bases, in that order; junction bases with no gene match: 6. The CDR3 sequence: CASSQGQGALGGYTF. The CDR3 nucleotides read TGTGCCAGCAGCCAAGGACAGGGGGCCCTTGGTGGCTACACCTTC. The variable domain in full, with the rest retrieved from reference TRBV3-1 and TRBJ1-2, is DTAVSQTPKYLVTQMGNDKSIKCEQNLGHDTMYWYKQDSKKFLKIMFSYNNKELIINETVPNRFSPKSPDKAHLNLHINSLELGDSAVYFCASSQGQGALGGYTFGSGTRLTVV.

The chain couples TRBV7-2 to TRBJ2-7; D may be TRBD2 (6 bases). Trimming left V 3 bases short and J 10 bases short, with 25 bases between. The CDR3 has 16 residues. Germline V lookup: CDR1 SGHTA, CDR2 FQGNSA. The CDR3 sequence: CASSFGDPRGARPQYF. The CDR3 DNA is TGTGCCAGCAGCTTCGGAGACCCGCGGGGCGCTAGACCCCAGTACTTC.

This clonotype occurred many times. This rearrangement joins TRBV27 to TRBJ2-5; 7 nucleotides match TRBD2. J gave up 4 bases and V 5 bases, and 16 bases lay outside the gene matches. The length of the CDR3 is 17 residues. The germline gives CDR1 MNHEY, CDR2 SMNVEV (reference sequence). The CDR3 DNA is TGTGCCAGCAGTAGCTTGACGGAGGGAGGGTTGAGAGAGACCCAGTACTTC. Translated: CASSSLTEGGLRETQYF.

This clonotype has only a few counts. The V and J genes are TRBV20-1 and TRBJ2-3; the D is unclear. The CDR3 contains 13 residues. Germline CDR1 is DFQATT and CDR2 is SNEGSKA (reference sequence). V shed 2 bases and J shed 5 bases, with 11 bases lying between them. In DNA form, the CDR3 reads TGCAGTGCTAGAAACTTAGGAAGAGATACGCAGTATTTT. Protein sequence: CSARNLGRDTQYF.